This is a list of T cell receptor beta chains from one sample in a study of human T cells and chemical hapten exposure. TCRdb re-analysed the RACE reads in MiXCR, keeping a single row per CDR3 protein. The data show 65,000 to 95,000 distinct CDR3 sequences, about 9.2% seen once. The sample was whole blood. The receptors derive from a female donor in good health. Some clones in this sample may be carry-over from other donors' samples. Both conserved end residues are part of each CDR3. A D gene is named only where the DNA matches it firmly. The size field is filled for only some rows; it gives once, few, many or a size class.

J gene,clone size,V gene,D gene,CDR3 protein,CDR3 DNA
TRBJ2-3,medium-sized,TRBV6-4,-,CASSEVQGTDTQYF,TGTGCCAGCAGTGAGGTGCAGGGAACAGATACGCAGTATTTT
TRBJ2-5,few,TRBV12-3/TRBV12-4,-,CASSLDVKTQYF,TGTGCCAGCAGTCTGGACGTAAAGACCCAGTACTTC
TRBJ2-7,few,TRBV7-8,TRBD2,CASHWFSSGGRDEQYF,TGTGCCAGCCATTGGTTTTCTAGCGGAGGGAGGGACGAGCAGTACTTC
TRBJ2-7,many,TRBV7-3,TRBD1,CASSPTGQAYYEQYF,TGTGCCAGCAGCCCCACGGGACAGGCTTACTACGAGCAGTACTTC
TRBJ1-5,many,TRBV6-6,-,CASSYLGQYQPQHF,TGTGCCAGCAGTTACCTCGGACAGTATCAGCCCCAGCATTTT
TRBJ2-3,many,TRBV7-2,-,CASSFRAGTQYF,TGTGCCAGCAGCTTTAGGGCAGGTACGCAGTATTTT
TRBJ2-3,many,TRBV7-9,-,CASSQGISTDTQYF,TGTGCCAGCAGCCAAGGGATAAGCACAGATACGCAGTATTTT
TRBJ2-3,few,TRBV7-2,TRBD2,CASSLRFSGGTDTQYF,TGTGCCAGCAGCTTAAGGTTTAGCGGGGGAACAGATACGCAGTATTTT
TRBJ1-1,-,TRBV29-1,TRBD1,CSSDRVSEAFF,TGCAGCTCGGACAGGGTCTCTGAAGCTTTCTTT
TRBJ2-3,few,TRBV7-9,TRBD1,CASSPGTGGITDTQYF,TGTGCCAGCAGCCCAGGGACAGGGGGAATCACAGATACGCAGTATTTT
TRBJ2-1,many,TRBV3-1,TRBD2,CASNHGRSSYNEQFF,TGTGCCAGCAACCACGGGAGGAGCTCCTACAATGAGCAGTTCTTC
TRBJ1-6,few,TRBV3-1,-,CASTQGNSYNSPLHF,TGTGCCAGCACCCAGGGCAACTCCTATAATTCACCCCTCCACTTT
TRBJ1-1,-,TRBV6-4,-,CASSLQGSTKAFF,TGTGCCAGCAGTCTTCAGGGGAGCACTAAAGCTTTCTTT
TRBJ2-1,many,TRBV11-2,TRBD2,CASSRTSGGGGNEQFF,TGTGCCAGCAGTCGTACTAGCGGGGGGGGGGGAAATGAGCAGTTCTTC
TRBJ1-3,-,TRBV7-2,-,CASSLVSGNTIYF,TGTGCCAGCAGCTTAGTCTCCGGAAACACCATATATTTT
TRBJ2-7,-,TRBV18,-,CASSHPGAIGEQYF,TGTGCCAGCTCACACCCGGGGGCTATCGGCGAGCAGTACTTC
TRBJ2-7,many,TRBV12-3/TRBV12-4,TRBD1,CASRTGANEQYF,TGTGCCAGCAGAACAGGGGCCAACGAGCAGTACTTC
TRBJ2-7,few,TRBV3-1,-,CASSLVGHPSYEQYF,TGTGCCAGCAGCCTCGTCGGACACCCCTCCTACGAGCAGTACTTC
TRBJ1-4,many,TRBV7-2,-,CASSLAQGTTNEKLFF,TGTGCCAGCAGCTTAGCCCAGGGGACAACTAATGAAAAACTGTTTTTT
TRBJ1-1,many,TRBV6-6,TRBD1,CASRYSTGGWTEAFF,TGTGCCAGCAGGTATTCGACAGGGGGCTGGACTGAAGCTTTCTTT
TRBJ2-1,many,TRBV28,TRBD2,CASSSPASGGANEQFF,TGTGCCAGCAGTTCCCCCGCTAGCGGGGGGGCGAATGAGCAGTTCTTC
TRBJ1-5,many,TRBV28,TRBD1,CASSPDRGINQPQHF,TGTGCCAGCAGTCCAGACAGGGGAATCAATCAGCCCCAGCATTTT
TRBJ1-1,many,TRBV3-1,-,CASSRTTSNTEAFF,TGTGCCAGCAGCCGCACGACTTCGAACACTGAAGCTTTCTTT
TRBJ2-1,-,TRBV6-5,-,CASSCSANRWQFF,TGTGCCAGCAGTTGTTCCGCTAATCGCTGGCAGTTCTTC
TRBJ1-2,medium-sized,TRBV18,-,CASSPPSGEDYGYTF,TGTGCCAGCTCACCACCGTCAGGGGAGGACTATGGCTACACCTTC
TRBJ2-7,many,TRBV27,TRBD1,CASSATGTGYEQYF,TGTGCCAGCAGTGCTACCGGGACAGGCTACGAGCAGTACTTC
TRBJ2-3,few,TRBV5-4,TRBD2,CASSLPSGTQYF,TGTGCCAGCAGCTTGCCTAGCGGAACGCAGTATTTT
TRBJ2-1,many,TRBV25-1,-,CASSDHENPFF,TGTGCCAGCAGTGATCACGAAAATCCGTTCTTC
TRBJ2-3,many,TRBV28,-,CASSSQEAYTDTQYF,TGTGCCAGCAGTTCCCAGGAGGCTTACACAGATACGCAGTATTTT
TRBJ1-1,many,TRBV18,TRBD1,CASSPQGQGAATEAFF,TGTGCCAGCTCCCCGCAGGGGCAGGGGGCAGCCACTGAAGCTTTCTTT
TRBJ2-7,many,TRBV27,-,CASSQGPSYEQYF,TGTGCCAGCAGTCAGGGACCATCCTACGAGCAGTACTTC
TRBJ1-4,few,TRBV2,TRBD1,CASRAGDRGRNEKLFF,TGTGCCAGCAGGGCTGGGGACAGGGGACGCAATGAAAAACTGTTTTTT
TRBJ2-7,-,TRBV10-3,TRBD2,CAIRERELAGTAYEQYF,TGTGCCATCAGAGAGCGGGAGCTAGCGGGGACAGCCTACGAGCAGTACTTC
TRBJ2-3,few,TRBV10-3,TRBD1,CAISETDRGGTDTQYF,TGTGCCATCAGCGAAACCGACAGGGGAGGCACAGATACGCAGTATTTT
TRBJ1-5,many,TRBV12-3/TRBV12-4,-,CASSRTDHGSNQPQHF,TGTGCCAGCAGCCGGACAGACCACGGTTCCAATCAGCCCCAGCATTTT
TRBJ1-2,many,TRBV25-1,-,CASSEAGTYGYTF,TGTGCCAGCAGTGAGGCAGGGACCTATGGCTACACCTTC
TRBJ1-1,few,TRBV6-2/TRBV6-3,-,CASSYSNRPMNTEAFF,TGTGCCAGCAGTTACTCTAATAGGCCCATGAACACTGAAGCTTTCTTT
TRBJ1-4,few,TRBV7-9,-,CASSPGGQKLFF,TGTGCCAGCAGCCCGGGGGGTCAAAAACTGTTTTTT
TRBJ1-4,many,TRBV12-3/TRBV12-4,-,CASRLGTFNEKLFF,TGTGCCAGCAGGTTAGGGACCTTTAATGAAAAACTGTTTTTT
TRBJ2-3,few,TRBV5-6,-,CASSLGALDTQYF,TGTGCCAGCAGCTTGGGGGCTTTGGATACGCAGTATTTT
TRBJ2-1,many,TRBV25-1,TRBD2,CASSESPTSGTYNEQFF,TGTGCCAGCAGTGAATCCCCGACTAGCGGAACTTACAATGAGCAGTTCTTC
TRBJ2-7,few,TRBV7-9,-,CASSFRQATYEQYF,TGTGCCAGCAGCTTCCGACAGGCAACCTACGAGCAGTACTTC
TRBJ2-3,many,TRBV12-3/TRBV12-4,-,CASSLVGQMDSTDTQYF,TGTGCCAGCAGTCTGGTTGGGCAGATGGACAGCACAGATACGCAGTATTTT
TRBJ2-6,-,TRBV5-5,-,CASSLRRLPLSGANVLTF,TGTGCCAGCAGCTTGAGGCGACTGCCCCTCTCTGGGGCCAACGTCCTGACTTTC